A selection of T cell receptor beta chains follows, all from one sample in a study of T-cell reconstitution after alpha-beta-depleted transplantation in children. TCRdb itself ran the PCR reads through MiXCR, one entry per CDR3 protein. The sample records over 200,000 distinct CDR3 sequences, roughly 10% being singletons. Sequences were derived from PBMCs, sampled before TCRalphabeta/CD19-depleted stem cell transplant. Every receptor here comes from a child under three years old with acute myeloid leukemia, due to receive a stem cell transplant. Both conserved end residues are part of each CDR3. The D gene is left open where the match is weak. Where a row states a size, it is once, few, many or the class of an expanded clone; other rows omit it.

>NA|many|TRBV7-9|TRBJ2-3
TGTGCCAGCAGAACGACATCAGGGGAGGTTCCAGATACGCAGTATTTT
CASRTTSGEVPDTQYF
>NA|NA|TRBV28|TRBJ2-1
TGTGCCAGCAGTGGCTTTCAGGATGGTACAGGGAATGAGCAGTTCTTC
CASSGFQDGTGNEQFF
>TRBD2|many|TRBV2|TRBJ2-3
TGTGCCAGCAGTGAGGTTCGCGGGAGCCACCAAGATACGCAGTATTTT
CASSEVRGSHQDTQYF
>NA|many|TRBV7-9|TRBJ1-5
TGTGCCAGCAGCCCCTCAGGGAGTCAGCCCCAGCATTTT
CASSPSGSQPQHF
>NA|many|TRBV25-1|TRBJ2-7
TGTGCCAGCAGTGATCCGCAAAGGGACATCTCCTACGAGCAGTACTTC
CASSDPQRDISYEQYF
>NA|many|TRBV5-1|TRBJ2-5
TGCGCCAGCAGCGTCAAAGAGACCCAGTACTTC
CASSVKETQYF
>NA|many|TRBV21-1|TRBJ2-1
TGTGCCAGCAGCAAAGAAGGCAGCAATGAGCAGTTCTTC
CASSKEGSNEQFF
>NA|many|TRBV24-1|TRBJ2-1
TGTGCCACCAGTGATTTGGACGGGGTGGACAATGAGCAGTTCTTC
CATSDLDGVDNEQFF
>TRBD1|many|TRBV5-1|TRBJ2-7
TGCGCCAGCAGCACAGGACAGGGGTACGAGCAGTACTTC
CASSTGQGYEQYF
>NA|many|TRBV5-1|TRBJ1-2
TGCGCCAGCAGCTTGGCCAGGGACTATGGCTACACCTTC
CASSLARDYGYTF
>NA|many|TRBV11-2|TRBJ2-5
TGTGCCAGCAGCTCGGCAGAGACCCAGTACTTC
CASSSAETQYF
>NA|many|TRBV28|TRBJ2-7
TGTGCCAGCTTATGGGAGCAGTACTTC
CASLWEQYF
>NA|many|TRBV7-8|TRBJ2-7
TGTGCCAGCAGGGGCCGGGGGTTAGGTGACGAGCAGTACTTC
CASRGRGLGDEQYF
>TRBD2|many|TRBV7-2|TRBJ2-3
TGTGCCAGCAGCTTAGCTTCCAGCGGGAGTGCAGATACGCAGTATTTT
CASSLASSGSADTQYF
>TRBD2|many|TRBV5-1|TRBJ2-1
TGCGCCAGCAGCTTGGGAGGGCTAGCGGGAGATAGTGATGAGCAGTTCTTC
CASSLGGLAGDSDEQFF
>NA|once|TRBV7-2|TRBJ2-1
TGTGCCAGCAGCCCCCCCGGAGCTACCGTCTACAATGAGCAGTTCTTC
CASSPPGATVYNEQFF
>NA|many|TRBV5-6|TRBJ2-7
TGTGCCAGCAGCTTGGAAGGCTTGGTCTACGAGCAGTACTTC
CASSLEGLVYEQYF
>TRBD1|many|TRBV10-3|TRBJ2-1
TGTGCCGCAGCCGGGACAGGGGCCGATGAGCAGTTCTTC
CAAAGTGADEQFF
>TRBD2|few|TRBV5-4|TRBJ2-2
TGTGCCAGCAGCTTGGGGGGACTAGCGGGGAGCACCGGGGAGCTGTTTTTT
CASSLGGLAGSTGELFF
>TRBD2|many|TRBV2|TRBJ2-1
TGTGCCAGCAGTGAATTGGGTAGCGGGCGTCTCAATGAGCAGTTCTTC
CASSELGSGRLNEQFF
>NA|many|TRBV6-5|TRBJ2-1
TGTGCCAGCAGTTACTCGGGAGGAGCAAAAGGGGCCAATGAGCAGTTCTTC
CASSYSGGAKGANEQFF
>TRBD2|many|TRBV24-1|TRBJ2-3
TGTGCCACCAGTGAACCGGGACTAGGCTACACAGATACGCAGTATTTT
CATSEPGLGYTDTQYF
>TRBD2|many|TRBV9|TRBJ2-7
TGTGCCAGCAGCGTAGGACTCTCTAGCGGGGGGCTCTTCTACGAGCAGTACTTC
CASSVGLSSGGLFYEQYF
>NA|NA|TRBV5-1|TRBJ2-1
TGCGCCAGCCGAGGGACGCAAGGGATTGCTAACAATGAGCAGTTCTTC
CASRGTQGIANNEQFF